This T cell receptor beta chain was profiled in a study of patients and donors after allogeneic stem cell transplantation. One entry per CDR3 protein results from TCRdb running MiXCR on the RT-PCR reads. The table shows about 400,000 distinct CDR3 sequences, with about a sixth occurring only once. Trimming removed 2 bases from V and 6 bases from J; junction bases left unmatched: 4. CDR3 length: 14 amino acids. The sequencing sample was made of blood, either unsorted or a sorted T cell fraction (not recorded which). This sequence was found in a human donor who was either an allogeneic HSCT recipient or a stem cell or donor lymphocyte infusion donor (not recorded which). It is not recorded whose cells these are; they may come from a transplant donor. This sequence joins TRBV12-3 or TRBV12-4 and TRBJ2-7; 10 nucleotides line up with TRBD2. DNA of the CDR3: TGTGCCAGCAGTTTATTAGCGGGAGGTGGCGAGCAGTACTTC. Amino acids: CASSLLAGGGEQYF.